The text below deals with one T cell receptor (beta chain). The antigen remains unidentified. This sample was included in a study of CXCR3-negative and CXCR3-positive naive CD8 T cells. Study background: For each library, about 1.5 +/- 0.3 million TRB reads were obtained, around 140 million in total.

Regarding the study as a whole: Diversity ran similarly high across both naive subsets but far lower in memory CD8+ cells. Researchers report CXCR3 expression partially decreased after cryopreservation, with fresh PBMCs used in most assays.

Per the germline V gene, CDR1 is SEHNR and CDR2 is FQNEAQ (reference sequence). The CDR3 extends over 12 amino acids. The authors prepared UMI-labeled TRB cDNA libraries by 5' RACE. TCRdb reworked the 5' RACE reads into one entry per CDR3 protein, no DNA. There are about 40,000 distinct CDR3 sequences in the sample, with less than 9.5% held by the top ten. Every CD8+ T cell subset underwent triplicate sorting at around 300,000 cells apiece. The source material was memory CD8+ T cells from blood. This clonotype was sampled from a human donor in good health. Some clones in this sample may be carry-over from other donors' samples. The rearrangement uses TRBV7-9 and TRBJ2-7; the TCRdb call, TRBD1, lacks DNA for checking. The CDR3 reads CASSWGLYEQYF.